The text below deals with one TCR beta chain. Its antigen is unknown. The V gene's germline CDR1 is LNHNV and CDR2 YYDKDF (reference sequence). CDR3 length equals 14 residues. Trimming removed 8 bases at V and 0 bases at J, with 11 bases between. In replicate PCRs of sorted subsets, approximately 190 ng DNA, approximately 32,000 T cell genomes, was used. Sequencing used immunoSEQ multiplex PCR; TCRdb keeps in-frame clones, though not all of them. The top ten hold under 11% of the sample, which has approximately 340,000 clones, more than 60% seen once. The data originate from a study of shared clonotypes between healthy human individuals. Study outcomes and limitations: Lower generation probabilities were found for non-shared clonotypes than for those shared by all four donors. A generally larger estimated richness was seen in naive subsets than in memory subsets. Across a few donors, naive CD4 shared 5% to 6.5%, naive CD8 over 3%, memory CD4 less than 2.5%, memory CD8 over 0.3%.

Sequencing was performed on memory CD4+ T cells sorted from blood. Subset meaning: CD45RA-negative fraction. The sequence was collected from a young man in good health. V usage is TRBV15 and J usage is TRBJ2-1, with TRBD2 as a possible D gene (5 bases). The chain's CDR3 is CATGGSDSYNEQFF. The CDR3 region has the DNA TGTGCCACCGGTGGGAGCGACTCCTACAATGAGCAGTTCTTC.